What follows is one T cell receptor beta chain and its context. This sample stems from a study of blood T cell repertoires in COVID-19. Assay used: immunoSEQ multiplex PCR; TCRdb lists only in-frame clones, some missing. The data contain 200,000 to 250,000 clones, about 79% of them singletons. Germline CDR1 is SGDLS and CDR2 is YYNGEE. This CDR3 has 16 amino acids. J lost 0 bases, V lost 0 bases, and 3 bases had no gene match. Material for sequencing was peripheral blood. The rearrangement uses TRBV9 and TRBJ2-3; 8 bases line up with TRBD2. The clonotype comes from a man older than 75 with acute or convalescent COVID-19. CDR3 loop: CASSVEASGSTDTQYF. The DNA of the CDR3 is TGTGCCAGCAGCGTAGAGGCTAGCGGGAGCACAGATACGCAGTATTTT.